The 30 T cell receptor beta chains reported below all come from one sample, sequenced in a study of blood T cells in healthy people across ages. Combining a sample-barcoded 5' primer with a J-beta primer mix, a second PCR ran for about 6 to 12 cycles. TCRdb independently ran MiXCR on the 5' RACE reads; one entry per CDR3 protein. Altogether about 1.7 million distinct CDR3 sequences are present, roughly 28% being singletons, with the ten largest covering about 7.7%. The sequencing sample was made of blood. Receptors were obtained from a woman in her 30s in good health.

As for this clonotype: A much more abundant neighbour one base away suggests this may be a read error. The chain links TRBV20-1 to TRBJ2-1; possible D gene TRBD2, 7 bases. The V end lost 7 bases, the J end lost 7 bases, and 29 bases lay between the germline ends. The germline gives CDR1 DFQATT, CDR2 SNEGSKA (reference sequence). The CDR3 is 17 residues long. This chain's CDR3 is CSVKLAVGGAWENEQFF. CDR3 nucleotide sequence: TGCAGTGTTAAGCTAGCGGTAGGGGGGGCCTGGGAGAATGAGCAGTTCTTC.

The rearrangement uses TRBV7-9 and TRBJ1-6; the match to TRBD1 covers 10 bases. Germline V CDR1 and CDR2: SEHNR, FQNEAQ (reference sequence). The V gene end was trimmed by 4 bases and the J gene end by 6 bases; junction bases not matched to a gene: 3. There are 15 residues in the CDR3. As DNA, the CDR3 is TGTGCCAGCAGCTGGGGGACAGGGGCTAATTCACCCCTCCACTTT. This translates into CASSWGTGANSPLHF.

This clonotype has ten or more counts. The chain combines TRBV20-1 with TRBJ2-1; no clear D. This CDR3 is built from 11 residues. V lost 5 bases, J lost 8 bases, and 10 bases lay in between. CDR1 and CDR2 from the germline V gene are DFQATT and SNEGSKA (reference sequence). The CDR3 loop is CSASPPDEQFF. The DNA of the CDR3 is TGCAGTGCTTCTCCGCCGGATGAGCAGTTCTTC.

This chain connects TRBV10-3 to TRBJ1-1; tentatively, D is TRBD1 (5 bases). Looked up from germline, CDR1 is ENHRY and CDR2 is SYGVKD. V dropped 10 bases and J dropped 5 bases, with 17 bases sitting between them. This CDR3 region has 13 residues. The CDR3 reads CATCPGGRTEAFF. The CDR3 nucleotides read TGTGCCACCTGCCCCGGGGGAAGGACTGAAGCTTTCTTT.

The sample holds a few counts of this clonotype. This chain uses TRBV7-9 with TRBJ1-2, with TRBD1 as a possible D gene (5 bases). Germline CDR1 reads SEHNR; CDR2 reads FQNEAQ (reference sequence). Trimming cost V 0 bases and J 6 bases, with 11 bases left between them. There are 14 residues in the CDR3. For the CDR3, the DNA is TGTGCCAGCAGCTTAGCGGTCCAGGGAGATGGCTACACCTTC. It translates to CASSLAVQGDGYTF.

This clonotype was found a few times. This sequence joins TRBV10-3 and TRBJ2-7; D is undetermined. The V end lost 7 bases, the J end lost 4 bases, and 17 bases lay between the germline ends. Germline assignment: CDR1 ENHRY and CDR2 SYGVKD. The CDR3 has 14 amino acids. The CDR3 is CAIMWVVSGYEQYF. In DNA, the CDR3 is TGTGCCATCATGTGGGTTGTTAGTGGGTACGAGCAGTACTTC.

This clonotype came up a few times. The CDR3 region has the DNA TGCAGTGCTACCCCCTCCGGACTTAAAGAGACCCAGTACTTC. This sequence encodes CSATPSGLKETQYF. V and J are TRBV20-1 and TRBJ2-5, with D tentatively TRBD2 (5 bases). Germline CDR1 is DFQATT and CDR2 is SNEGSKA (reference sequence). This CDR3 is built from 14 residues. The V and J ends lost 4 bases and 3 bases respectively, with 15 bases between them.

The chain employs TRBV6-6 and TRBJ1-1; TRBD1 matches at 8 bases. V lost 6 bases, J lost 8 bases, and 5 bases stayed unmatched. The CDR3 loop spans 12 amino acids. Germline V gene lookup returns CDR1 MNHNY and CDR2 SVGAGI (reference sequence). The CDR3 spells CASSTRTGEAFF. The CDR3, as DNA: TGTGCCAGCAGCACTAGGACAGGGGAAGCTTTCTTT.

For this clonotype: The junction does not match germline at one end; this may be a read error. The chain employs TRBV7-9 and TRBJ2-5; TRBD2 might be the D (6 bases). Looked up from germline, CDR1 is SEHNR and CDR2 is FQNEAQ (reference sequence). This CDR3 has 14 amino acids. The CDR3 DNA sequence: TGTGCCAGCAGCCGGATGGGGGGAGGAGAGACCCGGTACTTC. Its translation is CASSRMGGGETRYF.

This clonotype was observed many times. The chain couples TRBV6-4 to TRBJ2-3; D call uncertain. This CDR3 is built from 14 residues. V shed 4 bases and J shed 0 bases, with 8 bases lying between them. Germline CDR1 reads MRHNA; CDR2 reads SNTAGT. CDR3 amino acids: CASSAFLSTDTQYF. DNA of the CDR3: TGTGCCAGCAGTGCCTTCCTGAGCACAGATACGCAGTATTTT.

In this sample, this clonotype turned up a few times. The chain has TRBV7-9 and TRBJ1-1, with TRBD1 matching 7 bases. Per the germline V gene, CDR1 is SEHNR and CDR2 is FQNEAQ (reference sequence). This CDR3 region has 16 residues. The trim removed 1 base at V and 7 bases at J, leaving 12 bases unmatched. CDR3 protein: CASSLEGARGRSEAFF. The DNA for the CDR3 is TGTGCCAGCAGCTTAGAGGGGGCCAGGGGACGGAGTGAAGCTTTCTTT. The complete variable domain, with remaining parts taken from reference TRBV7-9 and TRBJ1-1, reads DTGVSQNPRHKITKRGQNVTFRCDPISEHNRLYWYRQTLGQGPEFLTYFQNEAQLEKSRLLSDRFSAERPKGSFSTLEIQRTEQGDSAMYLCASSLEGARGRSEAFFGQGTRLTVV.

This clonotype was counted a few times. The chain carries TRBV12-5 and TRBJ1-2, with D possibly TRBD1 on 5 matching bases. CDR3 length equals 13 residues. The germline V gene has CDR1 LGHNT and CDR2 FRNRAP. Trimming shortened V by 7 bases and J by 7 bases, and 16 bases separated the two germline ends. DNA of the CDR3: TGTGCTAGTGCCAGCTCCGACGGGGGTGGCTACACCTTC. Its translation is CASASSDGGGYTF.

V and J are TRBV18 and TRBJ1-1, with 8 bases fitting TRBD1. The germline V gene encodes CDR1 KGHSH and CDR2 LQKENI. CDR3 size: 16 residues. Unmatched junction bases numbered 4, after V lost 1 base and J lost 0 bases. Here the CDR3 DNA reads TGTGCCAGCTCACCACGGAACAGGGGGTTGAACACTGAAGCTTTCTTT. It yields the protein CASSPRNRGLNTEAFF.

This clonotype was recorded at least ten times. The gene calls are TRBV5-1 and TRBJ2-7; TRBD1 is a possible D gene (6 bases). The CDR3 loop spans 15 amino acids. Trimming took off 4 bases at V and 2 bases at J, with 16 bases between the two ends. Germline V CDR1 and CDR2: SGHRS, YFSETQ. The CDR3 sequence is CASSPQGTSTYEQYF. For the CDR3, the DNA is TGCGCCAGCAGCCCACAGGGTACCTCCACCTACGAGCAGTACTTC.

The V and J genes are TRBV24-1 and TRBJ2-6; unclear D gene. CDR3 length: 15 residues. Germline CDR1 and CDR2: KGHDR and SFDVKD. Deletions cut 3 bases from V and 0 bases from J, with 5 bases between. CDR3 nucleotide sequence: TGTGCCACCAGTGATGCAGTCTCTGGGGCCAACGTCCTGACTTTC. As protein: CATSDAVSGANVLTF.

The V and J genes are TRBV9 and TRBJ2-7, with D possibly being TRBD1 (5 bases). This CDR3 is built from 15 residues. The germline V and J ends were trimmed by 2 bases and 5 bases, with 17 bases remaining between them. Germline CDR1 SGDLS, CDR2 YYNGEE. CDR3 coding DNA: TGTGCCAGCAGCGTGTCTCTTGGTGTCAGGGACGAGCAGTACTTC. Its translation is CASSVSLGVRDEQYF.

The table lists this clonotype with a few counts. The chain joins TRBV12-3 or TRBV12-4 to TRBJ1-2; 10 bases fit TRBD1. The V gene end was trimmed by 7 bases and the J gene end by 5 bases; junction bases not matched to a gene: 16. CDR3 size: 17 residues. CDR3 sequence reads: CASTRAPGQGSKYGYTF. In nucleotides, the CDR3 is TGTGCCAGCACCCGAGCCCCGGGACAGGGGAGCAAGTATGGCTACACCTTC.

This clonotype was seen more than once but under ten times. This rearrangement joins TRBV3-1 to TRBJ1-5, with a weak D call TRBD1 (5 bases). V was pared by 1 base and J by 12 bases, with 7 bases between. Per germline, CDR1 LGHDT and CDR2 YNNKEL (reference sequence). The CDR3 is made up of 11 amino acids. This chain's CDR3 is CASSQVGGQHF. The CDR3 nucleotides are TGTGCCAGCAGCCAAGTTGGGGGCCAGCATTTT.

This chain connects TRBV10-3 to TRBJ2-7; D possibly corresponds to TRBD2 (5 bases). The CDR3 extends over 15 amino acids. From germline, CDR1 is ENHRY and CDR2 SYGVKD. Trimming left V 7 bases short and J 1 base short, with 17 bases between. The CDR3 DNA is TGTGCCATCATTGATCCGGCGGGCGAGTCCTACGAGCAGTACTTC. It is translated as CAIIDPAGESYEQYF.

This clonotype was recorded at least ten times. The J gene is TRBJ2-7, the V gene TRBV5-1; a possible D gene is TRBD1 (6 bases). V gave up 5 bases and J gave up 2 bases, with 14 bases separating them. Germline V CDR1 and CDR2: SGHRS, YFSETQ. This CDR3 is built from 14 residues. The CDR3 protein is CASRAGQTAYEQYF. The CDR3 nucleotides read TGCGCCAGCAGGGCCGGACAGACAGCCTACGAGCAGTACTTC.

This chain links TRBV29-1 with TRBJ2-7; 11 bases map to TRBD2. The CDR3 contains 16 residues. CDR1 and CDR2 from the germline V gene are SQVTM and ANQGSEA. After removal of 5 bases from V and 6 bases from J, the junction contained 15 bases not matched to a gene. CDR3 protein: CSVKTALAGGGAEQYF. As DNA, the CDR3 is TGCAGCGTTAAGACGGCCCTAGCGGGAGGAGGTGCCGAGCAGTACTTC.

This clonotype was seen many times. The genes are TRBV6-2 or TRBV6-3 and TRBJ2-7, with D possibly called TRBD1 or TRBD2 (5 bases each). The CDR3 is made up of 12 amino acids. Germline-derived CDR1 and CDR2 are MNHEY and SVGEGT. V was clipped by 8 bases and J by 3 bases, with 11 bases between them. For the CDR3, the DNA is TGTGCCAGCCGGGACGCCGACTACGAGCAGTACTTC. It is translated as CASRDADYEQYF.

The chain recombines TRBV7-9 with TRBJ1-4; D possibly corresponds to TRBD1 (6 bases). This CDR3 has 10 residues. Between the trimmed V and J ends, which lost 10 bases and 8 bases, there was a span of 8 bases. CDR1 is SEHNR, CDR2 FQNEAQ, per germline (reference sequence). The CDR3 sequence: CAIQGEKLFF. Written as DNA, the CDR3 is TGTGCCATCCAGGGGGAAAAACTGTTTTTT.

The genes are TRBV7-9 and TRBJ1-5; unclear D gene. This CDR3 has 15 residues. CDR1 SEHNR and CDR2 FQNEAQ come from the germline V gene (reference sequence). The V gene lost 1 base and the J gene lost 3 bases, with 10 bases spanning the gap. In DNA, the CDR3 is TGTGCCAGCAGCTTAGTGACGGCAGACAATCAGCCCCAGCATTTT. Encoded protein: CASSLVTADNQPQHF.

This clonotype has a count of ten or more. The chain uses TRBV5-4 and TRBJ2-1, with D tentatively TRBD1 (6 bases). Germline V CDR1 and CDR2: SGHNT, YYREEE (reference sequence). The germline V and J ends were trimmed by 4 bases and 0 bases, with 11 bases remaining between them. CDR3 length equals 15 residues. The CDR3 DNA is TGTGCCAGCAGCGTGAGGACAGTCTCCTACAATGAGCAGTTCTTC. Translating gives CASSVRTVSYNEQFF. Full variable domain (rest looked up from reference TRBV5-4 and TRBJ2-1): ETGVTQSPTHLIKTRGQQVTLRCSSQSGHNTVSWYQQALGQGPQFIFQYYREEENGRGNFPPRFSGLQFPNYSSELNVNALELDDSALYLCASSVRTVSYNEQFFGPGTRLTVL.

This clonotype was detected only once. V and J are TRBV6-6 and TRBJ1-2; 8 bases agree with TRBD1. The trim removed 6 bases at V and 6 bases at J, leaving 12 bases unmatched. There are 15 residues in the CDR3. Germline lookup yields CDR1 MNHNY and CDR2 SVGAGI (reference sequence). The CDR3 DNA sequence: TGTGCCAGCAGCCGGGACAGGATGACTCAGCATGGCTACACCTTC. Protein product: CASSRDRMTQHGYTF.

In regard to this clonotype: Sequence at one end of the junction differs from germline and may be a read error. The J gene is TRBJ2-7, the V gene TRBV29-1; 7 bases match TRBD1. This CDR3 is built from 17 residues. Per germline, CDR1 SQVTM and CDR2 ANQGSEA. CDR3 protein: CSIDLEKTGTGPYEQYF. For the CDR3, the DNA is TGCAGCATTGACCTCGAAAAGACAGGGACCGGCCCCTACGAGCAGTACTTC.

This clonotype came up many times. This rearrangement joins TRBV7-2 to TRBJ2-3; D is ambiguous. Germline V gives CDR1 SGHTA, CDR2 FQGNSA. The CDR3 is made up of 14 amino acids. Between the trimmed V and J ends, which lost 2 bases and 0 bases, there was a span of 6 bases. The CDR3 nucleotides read TGTGCCAGCAGCTTACTGTCTAGCACAGATACGCAGTATTTT. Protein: CASSLLSSTDTQYF.

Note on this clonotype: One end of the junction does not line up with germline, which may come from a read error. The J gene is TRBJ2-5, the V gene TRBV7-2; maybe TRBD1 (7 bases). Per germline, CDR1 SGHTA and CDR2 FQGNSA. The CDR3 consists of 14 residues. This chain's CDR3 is CASSLRQGGETQDF. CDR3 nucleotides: TGTGCCAGCAGCCTCCGACAGGGCGGGGAGACCCAGGACTTC.

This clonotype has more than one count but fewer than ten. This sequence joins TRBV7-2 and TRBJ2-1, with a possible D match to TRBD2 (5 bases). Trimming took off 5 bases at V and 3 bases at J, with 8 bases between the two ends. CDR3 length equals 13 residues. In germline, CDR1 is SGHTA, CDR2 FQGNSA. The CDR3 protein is CASSAGHYNEQFF. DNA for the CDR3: TGTGCCAGCAGCGCGGGCCACTACAATGAGCAGTTCTTC.